This T cell receptor beta chain was sequenced for a study of cytomegalovirus exposure and HLA in healthy donors (dated by TCRdb to about 2017). Regarding the research as a whole: In an earlier analysis of 587 of the donors, 250 to 350 Gb of sequence data and 90 million to 120 million unique TCR beta sequences from about 179 million T cells were reported. About 300 gigabases of sequencing data and 70 million to 100 million unique TCR sequences were included in an early release covering around 600 HLA-typed donors. The genetic ancestry cluster associated with self-reported Caucasian donors included around 76% of the 300 to 400 genotyped donors. The study aimed to test whether signatures of past pathogen exposure could be identified by cataloging public T cell receptors. The study profiled the T cell repertoires of hundreds of subjects by immunosequencing and related them to cytomegalovirus serostatus. In addition to the first cohort of several hundred subjects, a separate validation cohort of some 120 different subjects was used. To predict cytomegalovirus infection status, the study brought together high-throughput TCR immunosequencing, statistical association of individual TCRs with disease status, and machine learning. In a later analysis, previously published TCR beta repertoires from about 670 donors were re-analyzed and high-resolution HLA genotyping was added so that TCR occurrence patterns could be studied. In the later analysis, no new phenotypic data were used to find candidate immune exposures; instead, reliance was placed on TCR beta sequences and their occurrence across donors. To decide whether each TCR beta V gene segment behaved as functional or pseudogenic, an earlier analysis of some 540 of the donors relied on high-throughput TCR beta sequencing. Donor age, sex, ethnicity and CMV serostatus were compiled together with the repertoire data. A later genetic analysis used genome-wide SNP genotypes for about three fifths of the 666 donors, treating that subset as a discovery cohort. All discovery cohort repertoires had been generated on a single sequencing platform. Both class I and class II loci were covered by HLA typing, at four-digit resolution. The number of donors typed differed by locus, with 629-630 for A, B, C, DRB1 and DQB1, over 500 for DQA1, approximately 580 for DPA1, and about 450 for DPB1. About five DR-DQ haplotypes were handled as single units for association and clustering because linkage in the cohort was strong. On average, 235,054 unique TCR beta nucleotide sequences were sequenced per donor among some 420 genotyped donors of the cohort, with roughly 19% of those sequences being non-productive.

The CDR3 runs 14 amino acids, cysteine and phenylalanine included. The kept DNA is CDR3 alone, 42 bases in frame from the first base. The germline V gene gives CDR1 as SGHTA and CDR2 as FQGTGA. V loses 2 bases of germline sequence and J loses 3 bases, and the interval between the two ends is 10 bases. This clone has more than one count but fewer than ten. Which antigen it targets is not known. No qualities accompany the bases; no much larger clone lies one base away. In total, roughly 710 healthy bone marrow donors made up the cohort. All cohort members were sampled while nominally healthy, although unrecorded immune exposures were likely present. The donor tested CMV seropositive and was one of the 289 seropositive cohort members. A peripheral blood sample was provided by each donor, and peripheral blood mononuclear cells were used for TCR beta sequencing. Genomic DNA was extracted from the blood cell samples with the Qiagen DNeasy Blood Extraction Kit.

The paper's findings and limits, for the study overall: Sequencing depth was assumed to be roughly uniform across donors in the presence/absence analyses, though that assumption may not hold. Compared with the 666-donor mean, donors in an Asian-associated ancestry cluster had fewer N-insertions in productive TCRs, according to a later genetic analysis. Cytomegalovirus status was reported to be diagnosed by the classifier with high specificity and sensitivity in both the original and validation cohorts. At a false discovery rate of 0.05, a later analysis linked under 20,000 TCR beta sequences to specific HLA alleles. The earlier analysis of about 600 of the donors excluded some 15 rarely observed V segments, including chromosome 9 orphons, because counts were too low. Correlated functional status among segregating V segments might be attributable to linkage disequilibrium, but an unknown experimental factor could not be ruled out. A later genetic analysis associated a missense DCLRE1C variant with V-gene and J-gene trimming of TCR beta chains, and an independent cohort replicated the association. A later analysis found that TCR association rates varied across HLA loci, with DRB1 alleles showing the most associated TCRs and HLA-C alleles the fewest. CMV serostatus was the only immune exposure information available for the cohort. In vitro tests confirmed that three of the cytomegalovirus-associated TCR beta chains recognize cytomegalovirus antigens. When HLA alleles, especially DR and DQ, strongly co-occurred, TCR associations were difficult to assign to individual alleles. Some IMGT-functional V segments, including TRBV6-2 and TRBV6-3, could not be distinguished by the 87-base-pair reads and were therefore excluded. The sequencing pipeline was judged likely to have produced a cluster of highly shared sequence variants as a technical artifact. The cohort was sequenced for TCR beta chains only, and without alpha or paired-chain data the features that could be detected were limited. A total of fewer than 200 TCR beta chains were listed by the study as associated with cytomegalovirus. In an earlier analysis of roughly 500 of the donors, most TCR beta V segments appeared in productive rearrangements about 90% or about 30% of the time, broadly matching IMGT annotations. Because HLA typing was unavailable for some donors at each locus, only the typed subset was used in association tests. In a later analysis, HLA-associated TCR beta chains were found to be more clonally expanded and to have lower generation probabilities than equally common non-associated chains. According to a later analysis, parvovirus B19, influenza, CMV and Epstein-Barr virus appeared linked to several top co-occurrence clusters. Most CMV-associated TCR beta chains appeared to be HLA-restricted in a later analysis, and the HLA associations seemed to be driven largely by CMV exposure. The authors suggested that the approach could potentially be extended to other disease states and immunological phenotypes. Most TCR sequences were seen in very few donors, while some public TCRs were found in many individuals. A further reported finding was that TCR beta sequences accurately predicted the HLA-A and HLA-B alleles for most subjects in the first cohort.

Libraries were built with the immunoSEQ multiplex PCR assay. For the multiplex PCR, a mixture combining 60 forward primers for TCR Vbeta segments and 13 reverse primers for TCR Jbeta segments was used. The CDR3 region of rearranged TCR beta genes was amplified from genomic DNA by a multiplex PCR assay. Amplified TCR beta libraries were sequenced as 87-base-pair reads on the Illumina HiSeq System. In the authors' own workflow: A later analysis tallied around 87 million unique TCR beta chains across the roughly 610 repertoires, and around 9.9 million of those chains were shared by two or more donors. A nearest-neighbor algorithm error-corrected the raw reads and collapsed the reads into unique sequences, merging closely related sequences to remove PCR and sequencing errors. V, D and J gene segments were assigned by aligning CDR3 sequences to IMGT reference sequences. For a sequence to be retained, a match of at least six nucleotides to both a V gene segment and a J gene segment was required. Rearrangements were classified as productive when the CDR3 lacked stop codons and remained in frame with V and J, and all other rearrangements were classified as non-productive. Following IMGT convention, CDR3 was defined as the stretch from the second conserved V-encoded cysteine up to the conserved J-encoded phenylalanine. The earlier analysis of fewer than 700 of the donors excluded sequences that lacked an unambiguous match to a single V gene segment. An earlier analysis of 500 to 700 of the donors classified V segments as functional when productive rearrangements were above 56.7% and as segregating when the standard deviation between donors was above 5%. A statistical classification framework was built for diagnosing cytomegalovirus status from the catalog of TCR beta chain sequences. A later analysis assigned V and J genes by comparing TCR nucleotide sequences with IMGT/GENE-DB human TR gene sequences. A later analysis assigned CDR3 sequences and most-parsimonious VDJ recombination scenarios with the TCRdist pipeline. In a later analysis, each TCR beta chain was defined by its CDR3 amino acid sequence together with its V-gene family, and reads lacking a unique V-gene family were excluded. As a way to deal with suspected cross-contamination and a sequencing artifact, a later analysis dropped approximately 570 nucleotide sequences that were highly shared and had low generation probability. In a later analysis, a clonal expansion index was calculated for each public chain from normalized within-repertoire ranks of inferred template counts. A later analysis computed generation probabilities with a VDJ recombination model fitted to out-of-frame rearrangements, and checked the results against IGoR. In a later analysis, TCR-TCR, TCR-HLA and TCR-CMV co-occurrence was scored with hypergeometric tests, and a repertoire-size bias correction was applied to TCR pairs. False discovery rates were estimated in a later analysis by permuting HLA or CMV assignments 20 times. In a later analysis, co-occurring TCRs were grouped with DBSCAN, and TCRdist sequence similarity was added when clustering was performed within HLA-allele-positive subsets. Co-occurrence clustering excluded repertoires with fewer than 30,000 or more than 120,000 public chains, plus five with anomalous nucleotide sharing. As stored in TCRdb, this immuneACCESS dataset retains in-frame rearrangements with V and J assigned. A fraction of the clones does not appear; measured against another copy, unresolved V genes explain less than half of the discrepancy, and the remainder lacks a known reason. Clone size and the V and J calls come from that table; the DNA yielded D and trimming. In all, the sample holds about 130,000 clones, and approximately 78% of those were seen once. 5% to 7% of the sample is taken by the ten largest.

The chain uses TRBV7-3 and TRBJ1-1, and the D gene may be TRBD1, 5 bases matching. The receptor's source is a woman aged 40-49 years in good health and CMV-seropositive. Sequenced material: PBMCs. The CDR3 loop reads CASSLGALHTEAFF. The nucleotide sequence reads as follows: TGTGCCAGCAGCTTAGGGGCTTTGCACACTGAAGCTTTCTTT.